This T cell receptor (beta chain) originates from a study of breast tumors, draining lymph nodes, adjacent tissues. TCRdb called the multiplex PCR reads again in MiXCR, with one record for every CDR3 protein. The data show fewer than 300,000 distinct CDR3 sequences, approximately 31% seen once. Germline V gene sequence: CDR1 SGHVS, CDR2 FQNEAQ. Trimming shortened V by 3 bases and J by 7 bases, and 16 bases separated the two germline ends. This CDR3 contains 15 residues. Samples came from axillary lymph nodes draining the breast cancer. Study-wide results and limits: Tumor TCR diversity was below lymph nodes but above nontumor tissue. Luminal-like breast cancer showed significantly higher tumor–nontumor repertoire similarity than basal-like.

This clonotype has ten or more counts. Its specificity is not known. The sequenced sample was axillary lymph node tissue. The chain is built from TRBV7-8 and TRBJ2-1; D could derive from TRBD1 or TRBD2 (7 bases each). The receptor's source is a female donor with breast cancer. Some clones in this sample may be carry-over from other donors' samples. CDR3: CASSLRPGGGNEQFF. CDR3 nucleotides: TGTGCCAGCAGCTTGAGACCAGGGGGGGGGAATGAGCAGTTCTTC.